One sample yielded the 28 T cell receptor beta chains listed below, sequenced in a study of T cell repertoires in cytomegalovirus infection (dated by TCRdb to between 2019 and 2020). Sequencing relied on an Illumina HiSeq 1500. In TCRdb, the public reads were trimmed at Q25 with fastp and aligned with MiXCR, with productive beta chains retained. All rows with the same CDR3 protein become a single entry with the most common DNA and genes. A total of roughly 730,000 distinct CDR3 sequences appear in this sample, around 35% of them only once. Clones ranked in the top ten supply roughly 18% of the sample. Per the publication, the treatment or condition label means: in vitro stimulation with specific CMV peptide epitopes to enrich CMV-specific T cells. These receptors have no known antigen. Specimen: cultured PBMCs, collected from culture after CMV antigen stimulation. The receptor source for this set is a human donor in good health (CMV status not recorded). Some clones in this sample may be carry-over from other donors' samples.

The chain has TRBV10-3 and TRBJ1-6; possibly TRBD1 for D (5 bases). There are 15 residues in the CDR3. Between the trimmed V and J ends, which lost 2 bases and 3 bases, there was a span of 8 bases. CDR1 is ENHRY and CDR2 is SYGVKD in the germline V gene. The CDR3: CAISEATGYNSPLHF. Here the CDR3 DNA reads TGTGCCATCAGTGAGGCAACAGGCTATAATTCACCCCTCCACTTT.

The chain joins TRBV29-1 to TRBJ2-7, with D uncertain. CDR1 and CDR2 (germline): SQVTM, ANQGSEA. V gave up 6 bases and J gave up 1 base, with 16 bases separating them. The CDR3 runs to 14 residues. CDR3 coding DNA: TGCAGCGTGACGCGGCCATCGGATTCCTACGAGCAGTACTTC. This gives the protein CSVTRPSDSYEQYF.

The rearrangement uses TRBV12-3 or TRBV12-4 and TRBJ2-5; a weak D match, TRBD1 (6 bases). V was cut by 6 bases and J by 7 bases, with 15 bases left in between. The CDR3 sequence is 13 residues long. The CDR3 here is CASSLTGRGTQYF. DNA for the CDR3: TGTGCCAGCAGCCTTACAGGGCGCGGGACCCAGTACTTC.

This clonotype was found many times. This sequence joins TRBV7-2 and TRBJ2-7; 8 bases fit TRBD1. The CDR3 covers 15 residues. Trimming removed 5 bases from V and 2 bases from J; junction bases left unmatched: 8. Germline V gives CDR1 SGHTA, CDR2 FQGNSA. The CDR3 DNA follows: TGTGCCAGCAGCGACCGGACAGGGAATCCCTACGAGCAGTACTTC. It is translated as CASSDRTGNPYEQYF.

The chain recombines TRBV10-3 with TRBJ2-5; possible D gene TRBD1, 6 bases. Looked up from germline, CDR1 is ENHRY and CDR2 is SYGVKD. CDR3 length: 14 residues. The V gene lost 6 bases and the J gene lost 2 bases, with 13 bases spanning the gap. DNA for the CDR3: TGTGCCATCAGGCAGGGGTCGGAGCAAGAGACCCAGTACTTC. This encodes CAIRQGSEQETQYF.

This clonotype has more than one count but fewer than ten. The CDR3 protein is CSAREPPGKETQYF. The CDR3 coding sequence is TGCAGTGCTAGAGAGCCGCCGGGGAAAGAGACCCAGTACTTC. The V and J genes are TRBV20-1 and TRBJ2-5; a possible D gene is TRBD2 (5 bases). Germline V gives CDR1 DFQATT, CDR2 SNEGSKA (reference sequence). There are 14 residues in the CDR3. The ends were cut back, 0 bases at V and 3 bases at J, with 11 bases in the middle.

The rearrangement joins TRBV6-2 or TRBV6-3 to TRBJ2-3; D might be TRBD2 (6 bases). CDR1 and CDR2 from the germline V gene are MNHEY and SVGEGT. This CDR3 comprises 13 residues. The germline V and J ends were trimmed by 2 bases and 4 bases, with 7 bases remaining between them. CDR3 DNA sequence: TGTGCCAGCAGTTACACTAGCCCAGATACGCAGTATTTT. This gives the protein CASSYTSPDTQYF.

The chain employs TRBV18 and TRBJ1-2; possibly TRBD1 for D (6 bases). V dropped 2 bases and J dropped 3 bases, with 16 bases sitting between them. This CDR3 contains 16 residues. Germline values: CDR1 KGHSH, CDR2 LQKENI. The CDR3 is CASSPSWGPGDYGYTF. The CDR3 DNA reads TGTGCCAGCTCACCATCGTGGGGGCCCGGGGACTATGGCTACACCTTC.

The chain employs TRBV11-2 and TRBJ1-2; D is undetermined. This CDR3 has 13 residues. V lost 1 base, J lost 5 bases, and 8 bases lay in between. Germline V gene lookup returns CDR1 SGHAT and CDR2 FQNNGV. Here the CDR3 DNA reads TGTGCCAGCAGCTTAGGCGGACTTTATGGCTACACCTTC. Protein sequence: CASSLGGLYGYTF.

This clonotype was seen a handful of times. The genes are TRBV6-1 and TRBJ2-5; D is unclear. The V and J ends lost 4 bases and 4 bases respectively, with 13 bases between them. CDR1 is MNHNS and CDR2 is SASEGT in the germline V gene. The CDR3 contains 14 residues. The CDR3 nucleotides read TGTGCCAGCAGTGGGATGGTCCCCGGAGAGACCCAGTACTTC. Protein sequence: CASSGMVPGETQYF.

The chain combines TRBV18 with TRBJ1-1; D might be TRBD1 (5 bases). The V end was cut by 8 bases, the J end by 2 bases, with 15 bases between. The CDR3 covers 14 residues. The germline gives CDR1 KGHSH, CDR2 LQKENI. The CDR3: CASHNRNRNTEAFF. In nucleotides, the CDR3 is TGTGCCAGCCACAACAGGAATCGTAACACTGAAGCTTTCTTT. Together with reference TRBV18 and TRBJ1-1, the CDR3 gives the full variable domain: NAGVMQNPRHLVRRRGQEARLRCSPMKGHSHVYWYRQLPEEGLKFMVYLQKENIIDESGMPKERFSAEFPKEGPSILRIQQVVRGDSAAYFCASHNRNRNTEAFFGQGTRLTVV.

CDR3 nucleotide sequence: TGTGCCAGCAGTTACGGAGCGGGAGATTTAGATACGCAGTATTTT. This sequence encodes CASSYGAGDLDTQYF. The V and J genes are TRBV6-8 and TRBJ2-3; 8 nucleotides match TRBD2. Losses at the gene ends were 2 bases for V and 5 bases for J; bases not matched to a gene: 6. This CDR3 has 15 amino acids. Per the germline V gene, CDR1 is MNHGY and CDR2 is SAAAGT.

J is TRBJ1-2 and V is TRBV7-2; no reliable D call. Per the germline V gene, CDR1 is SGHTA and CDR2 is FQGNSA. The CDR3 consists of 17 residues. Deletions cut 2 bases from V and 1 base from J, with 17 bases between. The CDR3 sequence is CASSLWIMGAVNYGYTF. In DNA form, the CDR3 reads TGTGCCAGCAGCTTATGGATCATGGGCGCGGTTAACTATGGCTACACCTTC.

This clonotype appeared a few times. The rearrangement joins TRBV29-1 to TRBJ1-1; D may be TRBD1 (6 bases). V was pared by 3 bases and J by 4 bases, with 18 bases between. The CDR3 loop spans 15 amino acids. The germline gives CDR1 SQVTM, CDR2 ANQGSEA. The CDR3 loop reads CSVEIWTAISTEAFF. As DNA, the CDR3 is TGCAGCGTTGAGATCTGGACAGCGATCTCCACTGAAGCTTTCTTT. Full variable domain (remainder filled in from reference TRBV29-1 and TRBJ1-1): SAVISQKPSRDICQRGTSLTIQCQVDSQVTMMFWYRQQPGQSLTLIATANQGSEATYESGFVIDKFPISRPNLTFSTLTVSNMSPEDSSIYLCSVEIWTAISTEAFFGQGTRLTVV.

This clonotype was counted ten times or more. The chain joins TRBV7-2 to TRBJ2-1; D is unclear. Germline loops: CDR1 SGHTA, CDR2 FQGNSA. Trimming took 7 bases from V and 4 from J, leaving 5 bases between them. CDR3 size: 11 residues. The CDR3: CASTNYNEQFF. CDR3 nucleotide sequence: TGTGCCAGCACTAATTACAATGAGCAGTTCTTC.

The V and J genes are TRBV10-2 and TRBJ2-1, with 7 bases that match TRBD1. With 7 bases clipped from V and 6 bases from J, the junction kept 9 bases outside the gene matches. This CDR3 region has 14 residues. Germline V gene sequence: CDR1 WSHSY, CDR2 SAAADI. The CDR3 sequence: CASTTGAPFNEQFF. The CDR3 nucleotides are TGCGCCAGCACCACAGGGGCCCCCTTCAATGAGCAGTTCTTC.

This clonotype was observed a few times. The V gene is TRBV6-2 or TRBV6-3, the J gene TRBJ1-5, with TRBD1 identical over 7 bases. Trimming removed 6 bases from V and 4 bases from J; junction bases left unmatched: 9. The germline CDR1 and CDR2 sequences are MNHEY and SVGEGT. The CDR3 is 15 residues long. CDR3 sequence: CASRGQDRPNQPQHF. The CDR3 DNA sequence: TGTGCCAGCAGGGGCCAGGACAGGCCGAATCAGCCCCAGCATTTT.

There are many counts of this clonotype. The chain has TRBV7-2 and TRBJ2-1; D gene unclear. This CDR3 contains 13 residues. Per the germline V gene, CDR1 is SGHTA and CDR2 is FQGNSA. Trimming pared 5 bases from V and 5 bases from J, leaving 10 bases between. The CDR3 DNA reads TGTGCCAGCAGCGTATCAAGGAACAATGAGCAGTTCTTC. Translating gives CASSVSRNNEQFF.

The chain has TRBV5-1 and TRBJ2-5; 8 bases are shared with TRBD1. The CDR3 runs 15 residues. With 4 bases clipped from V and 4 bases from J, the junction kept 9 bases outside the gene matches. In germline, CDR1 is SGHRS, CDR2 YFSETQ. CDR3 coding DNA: TGCGCCAGCAGCAGGCCCAGGGGGCGCGGAGAGACCCAGTACTTC. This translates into CASSRPRGRGETQYF.

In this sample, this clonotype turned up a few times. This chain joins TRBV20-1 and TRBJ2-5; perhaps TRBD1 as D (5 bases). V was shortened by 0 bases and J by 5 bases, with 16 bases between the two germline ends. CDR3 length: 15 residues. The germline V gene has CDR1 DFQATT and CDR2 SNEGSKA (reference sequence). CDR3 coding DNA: TGCAGTGCTAGAGATCCGTCGACGACAGTGGAGACCCAGTACTTC. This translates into CSARDPSTTVETQYF.

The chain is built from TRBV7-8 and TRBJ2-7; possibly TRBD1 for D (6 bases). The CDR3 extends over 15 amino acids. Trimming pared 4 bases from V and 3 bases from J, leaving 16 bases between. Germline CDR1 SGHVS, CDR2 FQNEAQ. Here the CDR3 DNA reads TGTGCCAGCAGCTCTCAGGGACACTCTAACTACGAGCAGTACTTC. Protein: CASSSQGHSNYEQYF.

In DNA, the CDR3 is TGTGCCAGCAGTTTCCAAACTAGCGGGGATTACAATGAGCAGTTCTTC. Translation: CASSFQTSGDYNEQFF. The chain couples TRBV28 to TRBJ2-1; 10 bases align to TRBD2. The length of the CDR3 is 16 residues. CDR1 is MDHEN, CDR2 SYDVKM, per germline. V gave up 3 bases and J gave up 4 bases; unmatched junction bases: 6.

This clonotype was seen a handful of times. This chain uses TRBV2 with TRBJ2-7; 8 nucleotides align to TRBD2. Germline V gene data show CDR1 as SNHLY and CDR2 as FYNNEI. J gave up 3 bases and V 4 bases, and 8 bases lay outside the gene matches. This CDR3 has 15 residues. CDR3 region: CASSAPRGGVYEQYF. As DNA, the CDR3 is TGTGCCAGCAGTGCCCCTCGGGGGGGCGTCTACGAGCAGTACTTC. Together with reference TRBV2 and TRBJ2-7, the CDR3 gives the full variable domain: EPEVTQTPSHQVTQMGQEVILRCVPISNHLYFYWYRQILGQKVEFLVSFYNNEISEKSEIFDDQFSVERPDGSNFTLKIRSTKLEDSAMYFCASSAPRGGVYEQYFGPGTRLTVT.

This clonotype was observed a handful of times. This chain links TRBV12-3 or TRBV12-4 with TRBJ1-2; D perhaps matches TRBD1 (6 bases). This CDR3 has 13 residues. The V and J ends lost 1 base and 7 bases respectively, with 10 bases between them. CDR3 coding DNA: TGTGCCAGCAGTTTAGGCAGGGGACGTGGCTACACCTTC. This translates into CASSLGRGRGYTF.

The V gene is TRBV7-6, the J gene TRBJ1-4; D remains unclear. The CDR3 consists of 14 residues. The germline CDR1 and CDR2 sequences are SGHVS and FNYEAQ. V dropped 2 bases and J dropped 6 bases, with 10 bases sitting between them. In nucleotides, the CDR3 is TGTGCCAGCAGCTTAAGGCCCACTGATGAAAAACTGTTTTTT. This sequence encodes CASSLRPTDEKLFF.

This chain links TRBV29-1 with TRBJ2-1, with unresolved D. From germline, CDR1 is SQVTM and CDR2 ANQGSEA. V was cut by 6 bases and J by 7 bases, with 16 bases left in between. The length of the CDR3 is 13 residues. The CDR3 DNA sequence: TGCAGCGTCCACGGAACAATCGGAAATGAGCAGTTCTTC. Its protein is CSVHGTIGNEQFF.

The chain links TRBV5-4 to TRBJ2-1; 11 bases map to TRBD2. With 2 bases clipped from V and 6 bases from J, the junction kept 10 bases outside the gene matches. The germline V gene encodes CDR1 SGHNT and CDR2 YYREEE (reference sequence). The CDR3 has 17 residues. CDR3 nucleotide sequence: TGTGCCAGCAGCTTTAGCGGGAGGGCCTACAATTTCAATGAGCAGTTCTTC. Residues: CASSFSGRAYNFNEQFF.

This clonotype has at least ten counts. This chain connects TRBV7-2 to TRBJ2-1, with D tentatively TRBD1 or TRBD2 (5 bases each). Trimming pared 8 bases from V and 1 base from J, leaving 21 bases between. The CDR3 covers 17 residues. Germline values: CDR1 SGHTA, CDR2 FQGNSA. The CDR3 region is CASSAAGAILSYNEQFF. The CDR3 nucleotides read TGTGCCAGCTCCGCGGCCGGGGCCATACTTTCCTACAATGAGCAGTTCTTC.